The source of this T cell receptor beta chain is a study of OX40 agonist ivuxolimab in advanced cancers. Study summary: An anti-OX40 (CD134) antibody with agonistic activity, ivuxolimab, was administered to patients. Every 2 weeks, ivuxolimab was infused into the patients intravenously at between 0.01 and 10 mg/kg. The study's findings and limits: Clonal expansion was seen in CD4+ and CD8+ blood T cells by week 6 at 0.1 to 3.0 mg/kg. Those patients achieving a partial response at 0.1-3.0 mg/kg showed among the lowest clonal expansion.

The table came from immunoSEQ multiplex PCR; TCRdb's copy has only in-frame clones and leaves some out. The table includes approximately 80,000 clones, roughly nine tenths detected once. Remarks on this clone: Its antigen is unidentified.

Trimming left V 1 base short and J 5 bases short, with 12 bases between. This CDR3 comprises 14 residues. CDR1 and CDR2 (germline): SGHRS, YFSETQ. Specimen: CD4+ or CD8+ T cells sorted from blood, collected in a trial of the OX40 agonist ivuxolimab. The rearrangement links TRBV5-1 to TRBJ2-5; possibly TRBD1 for D (6 bases). The source is an adult with an advanced solid tumor such as melanoma, head and neck, liver or kidney cancer. In DNA, the CDR3 is TGCGCCAGCAGCTTGTCGCAGGGGTTGGAGACCCAGTACTTC. Its translation is CASSLSQGLETQYF.